Listed here are 4 T cell receptor beta chains from one sample, sequenced in a study of cytomegalovirus exposure and HLA in healthy donors. Only in-frame clones appear in the TCRdb table, and some are missing; sequencing was by immunoSEQ multiplex PCR. The data contain around 190,000 clones, roughly 86% of them singletons. The sample taken for sequencing was PBMCs. Receptors originate from a man under 40 in good health and CMV-seropositive.

The chain links TRBV6-1 to TRBJ2-1, with a weak D call TRBD2 (6 bases). V lost 6 bases to trimming and J lost 8 bases, with 17 bases between them. CDR1 is MNHNS, CDR2 SASEGT, per germline. This CDR3 has 14 residues. The CDR3 nucleotides are TGTGCCAGCAGCGTTACTCGGGGGATGGATGAGCAGTTCTTC. Translated: CASSVTRGMDEQFF.

The gene calls are TRBV29-1 and TRBJ2-1; 10 positions match TRBD2. Germline-derived CDR1 and CDR2 are SQVTM and ANQGSEA. This CDR3 contains 13 residues. Unmatched junction bases numbered 5, after V lost 6 bases and J lost 6 bases. The chain's CDR3 is CSVEASGSNEQFF. The DNA of the CDR3 is TGCAGCGTCGAGGCTAGCGGGAGCAATGAGCAGTTCTTC.

The count of this clone is one. The chain combines TRBV5-1 with TRBJ2-1, with D perhaps TRBD1 (5 bases). The V gene's germline CDR1 is SGHRS and CDR2 YFSETQ. The CDR3 covers 17 residues. The ends were cut back, 4 bases at V and 6 bases at J, with 23 bases in the middle. CDR3: CASSPTPLKATGNEQFF. CDR3 nucleotide sequence: TGCGCCAGCAGCCCGACCCCCCTTAAGGCAACAGGCAATGAGCAGTTCTTC.

The chain joins TRBV18 to TRBJ1-2, with D possibly being TRBD1 (5 bases). Trimming removed 4 bases from V and 4 bases from J, with 10 bases in between. The CDR3 contains 13 residues. Per the germline V gene, CDR1 is KGHSH and CDR2 is LQKENI. CDR3 residues: CASSQDTSYGYTF. The CDR3 DNA follows: TGTGCCAGCTCACAGGACACCTCCTATGGCTACACCTTC.